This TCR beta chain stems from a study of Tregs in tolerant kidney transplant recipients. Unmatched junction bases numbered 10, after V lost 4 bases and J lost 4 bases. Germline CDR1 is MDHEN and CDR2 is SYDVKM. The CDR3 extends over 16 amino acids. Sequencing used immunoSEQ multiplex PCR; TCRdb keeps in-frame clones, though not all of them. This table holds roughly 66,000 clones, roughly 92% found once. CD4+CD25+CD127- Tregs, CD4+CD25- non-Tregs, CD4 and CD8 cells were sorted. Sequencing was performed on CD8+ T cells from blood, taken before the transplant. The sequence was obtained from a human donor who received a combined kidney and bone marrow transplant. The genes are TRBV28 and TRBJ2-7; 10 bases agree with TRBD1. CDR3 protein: CASSSTTGTGVYEQYF. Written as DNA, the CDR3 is TGTGCCAGCAGTTCGACCACCGGGACAGGGGTATACGAGCAGTACTTC.